A single sample is the source of the 18 T cell receptor beta chains below, sequenced in a study of T cells in Graves' hyperthyroidism and ophthalmopathy. Authors of the study amplified TCR beta CDR3 regions from RNA transcripts. With the HTBI primer set, the TCR CDR3 went through a first round of RT-PCR. TCRdb analysed the multiplex PCR reads with MiXCR anew, one entry per CDR3 protein. The sample includes some 760,000 distinct CDR3 sequences, 13% to 15% of them seen just once. Sequences were obtained from blood. The receptors stem from a woman younger than 30 with Graves' hyperthyroidism.

V and J are TRBV4-3 and TRBJ2-1, with D tentatively TRBD1 (6 bases). CDR1 is LGHNA, CDR2 YSLEER, per germline. This CDR3 region has 14 residues. V was clipped by 4 bases and J by 5 bases, with 12 bases between them. Here the CDR3 DNA reads TGCGCCAGCAGCCCGGACAGCCCGAACAATGAGCAGTTCTTC. Its translation: CASSPDSPNNEQFF.

This clonotype appeared a few times. Because it lacks the conserved phenylalanine or tryptophan at the end, this CDR3 is likely a read error. This chain uses TRBV27 with TRBJ1-2; D remains unclear. V lost 1 base and J lost 7, with 16 bases in between. The CDR3 loop spans 15 amino acids. Per germline, CDR1 MNHEY and CDR2 SMNVEV (reference sequence). As DNA, the CDR3 is TGTGCCAGCAGTTTATTGGGTACCTCCTCTAGTGGCTACACCCTC. Translated: CASSLLGTSSSGYTL.

The rearrangement uses TRBV29-1 and TRBJ1-1; possible D gene TRBD1, 5 bases. CDR1 and CDR2 (germline): SQVTM, ANQGSEA. This CDR3 region has 14 residues. V was shortened by 3 bases and J by 1 base, with 12 bases between the two germline ends. CDR3 sequence reads: CSVELRGKNTEAFF. CDR3 DNA sequence: TGCAGCGTTGAGCTGCGGGGGAAGAACACTGAAGCTTTCTTT.

The chain joins TRBV19 to TRBJ1-3; 10 bases align to TRBD1. V lost 9 bases, J lost 8 bases, and 19 bases stayed unmatched. The germline V gene has CDR1 LNHDA and CDR2 SQIVND (reference sequence). This CDR3 region has 17 residues. DNA for the CDR3: TGTGCCAGCACTCCTCTCTTCCCGGGACAGGGGAAGCACACCATATATTTT. Translation: CASTPLFPGQGKHTIYF. The full variable domain, with the rest looked up from reference TRBV19 and TRBJ1-3, is DGGITQSPKYLFRKEGQNVTLSCEQNLNHDAMYWYRQDPGQGLRLIYYSQIVNDFQKGDIAEGYSVSREKKESFPLTVTSAQKNPTAFYLCASTPLFPGQGKHTIYFGEGSWLTVV.

This clonotype showed up many times. This chain uses TRBV28 with TRBJ2-7; 10 nucleotides match TRBD1. Unmatched junction bases numbered 5, after V lost 4 bases and J lost 2 bases. CDR1 and CDR2 (germline): MDHEN, SYDVKM. CDR3 length equals 15 residues. The CDR3 protein is CASSSPGQGTYEQYF. In DNA, the CDR3 is TGTGCCAGCAGTTCGCCGGGACAGGGGACCTACGAGCAGTACTTC.

This clonotype was recorded at least ten times. The CDR3 here is CSARGPGRHNEQFF. The CDR3 DNA reads as TGCAGTGCTAGAGGTCCAGGGCGTCACAATGAGCAGTTCTTC. The chain recombines TRBV20-1 with TRBJ2-1; TRBD1 is a possible D gene (5 bases). The V and J ends lost 1 base and 5 bases respectively, with 12 bases between them. This CDR3 comprises 14 residues. Germline V gene sequence: CDR1 DFQATT, CDR2 SNEGSKA (reference sequence).

V usage is TRBV4-1 and J usage is TRBJ2-2; 7 bases line up with TRBD1. The CDR3 has 16 amino acids. V dropped 3 bases and J dropped 7; count of bases not matched to a gene: 11. Germline CDR1 MGHRA, CDR2 YSYEKL. The CDR3 sequence is CASSQLGTEFGGELFF. CDR3 bases: TGCGCCAGCAGCCAGCTTGGGACAGAATTTGGCGGGGAGCTGTTTTTT.

The chain employs TRBV6-1 and TRBJ2-7, with D perhaps matching TRBD1 (5 bases). V gave up 5 bases and J gave up 5 bases, with 22 bases separating them. Per the germline V gene, CDR1 is MNHNS and CDR2 is SASEGT. The CDR3 covers 16 residues. DNA for the CDR3: TGTGCCAGCAGTCCCCAGGTGAGGACCCAGGGCGACGAGCAGTACTTC. It is translated as CASSPQVRTQGDEQYF.

This clonotype was observed at least ten times. The rearrangement uses TRBV30 and TRBJ2-3; TRBD2 matches 9 bases. The CDR3 has 18 residues. Germline lookup yields CDR1 GTSNPN and CDR2 SVGIG (reference sequence). With 4 bases clipped from V and 3 bases from J, the junction kept 17 bases outside the gene matches. CDR3 bases: TGTGCCTGGACCCCACGCTGGGGTAGCGGGAGTGGAACAGATACGCAGTATTTT. Translated, it gives CAWTPRWGSGSGTDTQYF.

This clonotype was counted only a few times. The V gene is TRBV7-9, the J gene TRBJ1-1, with D possibly being TRBD1 (6 bases). Per the germline V gene, CDR1 is SEHNR and CDR2 is FQNEAQ (reference sequence). The CDR3 covers 16 residues. Trimming removed 4 bases from V and 6 bases from J, with 21 bases in between. The CDR3 is CASSSPGAAEGAEAFF. DNA of the CDR3: TGTGCCAGCAGCTCCCCGGGGGCCGCCGAAGGGGCTGAAGCTTTCTTT.

The rearrangement links TRBV5-1 to TRBJ2-7; 7 bases align to TRBD2. V dropped 4 bases and J dropped 5; count of bases not matched to a gene: 6. CDR3 length: 13 amino acids. CDR1 and CDR2 (germline): SGHRS, YFSETQ. The CDR3 sequence: CASSLLTSNEQYF. The CDR3, as DNA: TGCGCCAGCAGCCTCTTGACTAGCAACGAGCAGTACTTC.

As to this clonotype: A much more abundant neighbour one base away suggests this may be a read error. The chain joins TRBV12-3 or TRBV12-4 to TRBJ1-5, with D possibly matching TRBD1 (6 bases). V was shortened by 5 bases and J by 8 bases, with 13 bases between the two germline ends. CDR3 length equals 13 residues. CDR3 region: CASSPDRLEPQHF. The CDR3 DNA follows: TGTGCCAGCAGTCCTGACAGGCTGGAGCCCCAGCATTTT.

To note about this clonotype: The junction does not match germline at one end; this may be a read error. This chain joins TRBV10-3 and TRBJ1-2; perhaps TRBD1 as D (5 bases). CDR3 size: 13 residues. CDR1 is ENHRY and CDR2 is SYGVKD in the germline V gene. CDR3: CAIGEDRNYGYTF. The CDR3 nucleotides read TGTGCCATCGGTGAAGACAGAAACTATGGCTACACCTTC.

The V gene is TRBV19, the J gene TRBJ1-1, with a tentative D call TRBD1 (5 bases). The germline gives CDR1 LNHDA, CDR2 SQIVND (reference sequence). The germline V and J ends were trimmed by 7 bases and 0 bases, with 12 bases remaining between them. The CDR3 spans 14 residues. Here the CDR3 DNA reads TGTGCCAGTATTGGGAGGGGTATGAACACTGAAGCTTTCTTT. It is translated as CASIGRGMNTEAFF.

V gene TRBV2 combines with J gene TRBJ1-3; 8 bases agree with TRBD1. V lost 4 bases to trimming and J lost 2 bases; unmatched junction nucleotides: 4. Per germline, CDR1 SNHLY and CDR2 FYNNEI. The CDR3 is made up of 15 amino acids. The CDR3 coding sequence is TGTGCCAGCAGTGCGCGGACAGGGCCTGGAAACACCATATATTTT. Translated: CASSARTGPGNTIYF.

Many counts were recorded for this clonotype. The genes are TRBV27 and TRBJ2-7; 15 bases fit TRBD2. CDR3 size: 17 residues. The V gene end was trimmed by 5 bases and the J gene end by 5 bases; junction bases not matched to a gene: 10. The germline CDR1 and CDR2 sequences are MNHEY and SMNVEV (reference sequence). CDR3 amino acids: CASSSPRTSGRGDEQYF. In DNA form, the CDR3 reads TGTGCCAGCAGTAGCCCAAGGACTAGCGGGAGGGGAGACGAGCAGTACTTC.

This clonotype was counted between two and nine times. The chain combines TRBV4-3 with TRBJ2-2, with unresolved D. V was shortened by 0 bases and J by 5 bases, with 16 bases between the two germline ends. The germline V gene has CDR1 LGHNA and CDR2 YSLEER. There are 17 residues in the CDR3. CDR3: CASSQDWSASSTGELFF. The CDR3, as DNA: TGCGCCAGCAGCCAAGATTGGTCGGCATCGTCAACCGGGGAGCTGTTTTTT.

This clonotype was seen many times. V is TRBV7-9 and J is TRBJ2-5, with D possibly matching TRBD2 (5 bases). CDR1 and CDR2 (germline): SEHNR, FQNEAQ (reference sequence). Trimming left V 7 bases short and J 10 bases short, with 16 bases between. The CDR3 runs to 12 residues. This CDR3 is CASTMDWSVQYF. The CDR3 nucleotides are TGTGCCAGCACGATGGACTGGTCGGTCCAGTACTTC.